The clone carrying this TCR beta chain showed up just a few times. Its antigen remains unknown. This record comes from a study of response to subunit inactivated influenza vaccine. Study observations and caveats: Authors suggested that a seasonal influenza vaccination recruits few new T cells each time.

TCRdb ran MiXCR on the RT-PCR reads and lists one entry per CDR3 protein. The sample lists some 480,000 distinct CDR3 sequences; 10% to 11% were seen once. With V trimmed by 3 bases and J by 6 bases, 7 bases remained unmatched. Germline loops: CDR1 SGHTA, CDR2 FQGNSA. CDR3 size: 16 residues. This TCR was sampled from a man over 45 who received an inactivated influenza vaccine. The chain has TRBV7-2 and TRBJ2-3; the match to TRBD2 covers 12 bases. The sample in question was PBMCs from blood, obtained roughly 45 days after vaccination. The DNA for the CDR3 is TGTGCCAGCAGCTTCGGTCTAGCGGGGGGGGAGGATACGCAGTATTTT. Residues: CASSFGLAGGEDTQYF.